The entry below gives a single T cell receptor (beta chain) sequence along with its context. A TCRbeta library incorporating unique molecular identifiers was prepared. TCRdb re-derived calls from the PCR reads in MiXCR, one entry per CDR3 protein. The sample contains fewer than 400,000 distinct CDR3 sequences, approximately 23% of which appear only once. This record belongs to a study of T-cell reconstitution after alpha-beta-depleted transplantation in children. V was trimmed by 1 base and J by 8 bases, leaving 9 bases between them. The germline CDR1 and CDR2 sequences are SGHTA and FQGTGA. This CDR3 has 14 amino acids.

Sequencing was performed on PBMCs, mostly from graft donor cells, taken 180 days after TCRalphabeta/CD19-depleted stem cell transplant. This receptor was taken from a male patient under 18 who had a stem cell transplant for acute lymphoblastic leukemia, so the T cells may come from the graft donor. The rearrangement uses TRBV7-3 and TRBJ1-6, with D perhaps matching TRBD1 (5 bases). CDR3 sequence reads: CASSLRGEDSPLHF. CDR3 in DNA: TGTGCCAGCAGCTTAAGGGGGGAGGATTCACCCCTCCACTTT. Full variable domain (missing parts from reference TRBV7-3 and TRBJ1-6): GAGVSQTPSNKVTEKGKYVELRCDPISGHTALYWYRQSLGQGPEFLIYFQGTGAADDSGLPNDRFFAVRPEGSVSTLKIQRTERGDSAVYLCASSLRGEDSPLHFGNGTRLTVT.